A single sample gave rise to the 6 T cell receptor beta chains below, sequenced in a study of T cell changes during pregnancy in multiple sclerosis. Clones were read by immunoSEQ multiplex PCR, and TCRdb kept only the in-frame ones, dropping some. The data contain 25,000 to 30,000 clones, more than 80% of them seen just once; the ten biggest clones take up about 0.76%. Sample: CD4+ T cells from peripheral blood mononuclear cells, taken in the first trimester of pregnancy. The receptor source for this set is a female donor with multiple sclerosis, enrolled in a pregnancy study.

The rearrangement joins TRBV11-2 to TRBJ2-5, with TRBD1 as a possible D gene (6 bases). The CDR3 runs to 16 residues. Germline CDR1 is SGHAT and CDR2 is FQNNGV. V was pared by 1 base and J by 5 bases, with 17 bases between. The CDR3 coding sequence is TGTGCCAGCAGCTTAGGGGCACAGGGTGGGTGGGAGACCCAGTACTTC. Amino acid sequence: CASSLGAQGGWETQYF.

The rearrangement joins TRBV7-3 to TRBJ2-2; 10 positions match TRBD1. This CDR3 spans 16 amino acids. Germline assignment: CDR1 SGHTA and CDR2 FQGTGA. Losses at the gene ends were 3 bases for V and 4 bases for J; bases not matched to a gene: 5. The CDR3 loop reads CASSFRQGAGTGELFF. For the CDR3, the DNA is TGTGCCAGCAGCTTCCGACAGGGGGCTGGCACCGGGGAGCTGTTTTTT.

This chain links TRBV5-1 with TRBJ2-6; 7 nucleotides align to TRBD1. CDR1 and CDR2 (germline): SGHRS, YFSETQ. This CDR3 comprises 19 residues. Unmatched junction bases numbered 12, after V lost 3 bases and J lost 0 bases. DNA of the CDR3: TGCGCCAGCAGCTCCCTGGGGACAGTTAGTTCCTCTGGGGCCAACGTCCTGACTTTC. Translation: CASSSLGTVSSSGANVLTF.

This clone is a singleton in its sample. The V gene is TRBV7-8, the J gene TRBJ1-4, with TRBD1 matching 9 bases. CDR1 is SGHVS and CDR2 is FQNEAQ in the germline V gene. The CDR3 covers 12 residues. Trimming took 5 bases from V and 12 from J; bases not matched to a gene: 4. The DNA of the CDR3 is TGTGCCAGCAGCAACTACAGGGGGCAACTGTTTTTT. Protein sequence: CASSNYRGQLFF.

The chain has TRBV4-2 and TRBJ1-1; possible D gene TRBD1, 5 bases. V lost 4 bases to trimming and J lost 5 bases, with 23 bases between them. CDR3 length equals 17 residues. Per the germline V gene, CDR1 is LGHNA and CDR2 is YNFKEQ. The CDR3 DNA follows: TGTGCCAGCAGCCGTCATATAGAACCCGGGGGGGATACTGAAGCTTTCTTT. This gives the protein CASSRHIEPGGDTEAFF.

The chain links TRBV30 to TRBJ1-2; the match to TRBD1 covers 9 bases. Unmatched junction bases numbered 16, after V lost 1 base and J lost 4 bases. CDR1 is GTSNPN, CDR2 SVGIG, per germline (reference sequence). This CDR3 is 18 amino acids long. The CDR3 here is CAWSGRSGTGNRLYGYTF. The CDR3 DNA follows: TGTGCCTGGAGTGGTCGGTCCGGGACAGGGAATCGACTCTATGGCTACACCTTC. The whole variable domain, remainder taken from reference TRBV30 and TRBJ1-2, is SQTIHQWPATLVQPVGSPLSLECTVEGTSNPNLYWYRQAAGRGLQLLFYSVGIGQISSEVPQNLSASRPQDRQFILSSKKLLLSDSGFYLCAWSGRSGTGNRLYGYTFGSGTRLTVV.